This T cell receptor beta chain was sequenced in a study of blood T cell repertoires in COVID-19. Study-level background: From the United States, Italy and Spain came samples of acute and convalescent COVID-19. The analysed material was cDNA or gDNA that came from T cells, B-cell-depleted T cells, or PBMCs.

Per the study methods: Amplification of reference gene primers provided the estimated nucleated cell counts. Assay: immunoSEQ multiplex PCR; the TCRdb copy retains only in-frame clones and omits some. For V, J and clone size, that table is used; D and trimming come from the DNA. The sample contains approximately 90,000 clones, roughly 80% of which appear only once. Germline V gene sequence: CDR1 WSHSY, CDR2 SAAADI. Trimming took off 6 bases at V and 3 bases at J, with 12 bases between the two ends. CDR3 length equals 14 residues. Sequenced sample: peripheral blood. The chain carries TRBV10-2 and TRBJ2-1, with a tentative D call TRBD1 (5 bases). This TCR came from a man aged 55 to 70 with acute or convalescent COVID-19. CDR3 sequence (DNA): TGCGCCAGCAGGGCGGCAGGGTTCTACAATGAGCAGTTCTTC. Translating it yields CASRAAGFYNEQFF.